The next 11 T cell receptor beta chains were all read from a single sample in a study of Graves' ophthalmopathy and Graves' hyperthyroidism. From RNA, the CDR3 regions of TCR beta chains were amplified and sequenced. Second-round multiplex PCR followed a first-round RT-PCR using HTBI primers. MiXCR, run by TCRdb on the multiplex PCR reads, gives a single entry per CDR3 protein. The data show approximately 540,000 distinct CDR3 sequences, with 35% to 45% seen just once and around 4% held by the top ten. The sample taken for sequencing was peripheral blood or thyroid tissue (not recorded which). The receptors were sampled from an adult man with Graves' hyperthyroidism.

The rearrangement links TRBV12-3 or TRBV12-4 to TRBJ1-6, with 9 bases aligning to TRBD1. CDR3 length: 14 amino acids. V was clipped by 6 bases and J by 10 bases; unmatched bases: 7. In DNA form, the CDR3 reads TGTGCCAGCAGACGGGACAGGGAAGAATCACCCCTCCACTTT. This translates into CASRRDREESPLHF.

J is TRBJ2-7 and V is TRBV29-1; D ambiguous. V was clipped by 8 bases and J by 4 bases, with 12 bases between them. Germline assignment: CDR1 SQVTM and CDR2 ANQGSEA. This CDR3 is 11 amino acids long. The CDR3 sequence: CSLSAGYEQYF. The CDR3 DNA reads TGCAGCTTGTCTGCAGGATACGAGCAGTACTTC.

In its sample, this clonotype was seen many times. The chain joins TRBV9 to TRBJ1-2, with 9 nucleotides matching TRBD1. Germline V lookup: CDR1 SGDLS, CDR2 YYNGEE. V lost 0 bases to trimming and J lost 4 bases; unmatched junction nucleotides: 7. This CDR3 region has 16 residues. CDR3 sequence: CASSVGTGEGGYGYTF. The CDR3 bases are TGTGCCAGCAGCGTAGGGACAGGGGAAGGAGGCTATGGCTACACCTTC.

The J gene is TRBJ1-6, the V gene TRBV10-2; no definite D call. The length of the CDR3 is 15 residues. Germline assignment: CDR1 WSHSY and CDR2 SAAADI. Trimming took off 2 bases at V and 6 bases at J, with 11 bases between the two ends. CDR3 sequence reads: CASSEDNTSNSPLHF. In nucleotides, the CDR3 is TGCGCCAGCAGTGAGGATAACACCAGTAATTCACCCCTCCACTTT.

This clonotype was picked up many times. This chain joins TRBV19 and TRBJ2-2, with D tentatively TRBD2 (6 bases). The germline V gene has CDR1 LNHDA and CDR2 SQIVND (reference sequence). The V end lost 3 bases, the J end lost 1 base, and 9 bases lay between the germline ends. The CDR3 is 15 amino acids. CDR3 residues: CASSMEGQNTGELFF. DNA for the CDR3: TGTGCCAGTAGTATGGAGGGTCAGAACACCGGGGAGCTGTTTTTT.

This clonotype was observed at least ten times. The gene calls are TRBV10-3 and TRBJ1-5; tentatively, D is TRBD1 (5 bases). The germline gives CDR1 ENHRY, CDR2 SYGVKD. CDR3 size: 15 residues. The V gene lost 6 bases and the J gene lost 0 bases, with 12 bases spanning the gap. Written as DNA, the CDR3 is TGTGCCATCAGGGGGGACGGATCTAGCAATCAGCCCCAGCATTTT. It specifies CAIRGDGSSNQPQHF.

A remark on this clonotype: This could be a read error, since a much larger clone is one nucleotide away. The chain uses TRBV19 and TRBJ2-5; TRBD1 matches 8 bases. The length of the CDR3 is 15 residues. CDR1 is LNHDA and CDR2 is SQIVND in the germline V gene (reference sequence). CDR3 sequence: CASTPGQVNQETKYF. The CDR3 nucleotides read TGTGCCAGTACCCCGGGACAGGTCAACCAAGAGACCAAGTACTTC. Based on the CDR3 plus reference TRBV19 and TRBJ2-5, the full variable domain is DGGITQSPKYLFRKEGQNVTLSCEQNLNHDAMYWYRQDPGQGLRLIYYSQIVNDFQKGDIAEGYSVSREKKESFPLTVTSAQKNPTAFYLCASTPGQVNQETKYFGPGTRLLVL.

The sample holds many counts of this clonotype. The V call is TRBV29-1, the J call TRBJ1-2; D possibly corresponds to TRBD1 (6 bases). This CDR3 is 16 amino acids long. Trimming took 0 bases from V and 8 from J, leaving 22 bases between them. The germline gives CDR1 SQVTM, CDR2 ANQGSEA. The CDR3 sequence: CSVEDGQSKRLRGYTF. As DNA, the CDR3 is TGCAGCGTTGAAGATGGACAGAGCAAGCGGCTGAGGGGCTACACCTTC.

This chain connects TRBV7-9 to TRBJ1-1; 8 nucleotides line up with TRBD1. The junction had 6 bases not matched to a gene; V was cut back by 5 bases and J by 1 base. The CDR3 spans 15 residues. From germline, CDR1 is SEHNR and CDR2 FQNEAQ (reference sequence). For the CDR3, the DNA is TGTGCCAGCAGCCCCTGGACAGGGTCGAACACTGAAGCTTTCTTT. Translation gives CASSPWTGSNTEAFF.

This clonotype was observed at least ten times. This chain's CDR3 is CASSYGYSYEQYF. In nucleotides, the CDR3 is TGTGCCAGCAGTTATGGATACTCCTACGAGCAGTACTTC. This chain links TRBV6-6 with TRBJ2-7; no definite D call. There are 13 residues in the CDR3. V was clipped by 3 bases and J by 0 bases, with 6 bases between them. Germline loops: CDR1 MNHNY, CDR2 SVGAGI (reference sequence).

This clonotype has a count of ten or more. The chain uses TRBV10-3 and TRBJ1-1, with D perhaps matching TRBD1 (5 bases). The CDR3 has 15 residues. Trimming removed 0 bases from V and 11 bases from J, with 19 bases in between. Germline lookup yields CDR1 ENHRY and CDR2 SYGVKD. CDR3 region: CAISESREWDLEAFF. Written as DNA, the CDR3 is TGTGCCATCAGTGAGTCCAGGGAATGGGACTTAGAGGCTTTCTTT.